What follows describes a single T cell receptor beta chain. The source of the sample is a study of tissue T cells after allogeneic stem cell transplantation. The J segment lost 6 bases and the V segment lost 0 bases, leaving 8 bases of the junction unmatched. The CDR3 is 15 residues long. Germline V gene sequence: CDR1 MNHNY, CDR2 SVGAGI (reference sequence). Clones were sequenced by immunoSEQ multiplex PCR, and TCRdb holds only the in-frame ones, with some missing. The repertoire holds 20,000 to 25,000 clones, with around four fifths as singletons. Source: tissue from the ileum, taken at autopsy. The J gene is TRBJ2-7, the V gene TRBV6-6; 7 positions agree with TRBD2. The receptor was isolated from a female donor of 60 years or more with lung cancer. CDR3 protein: CASSYSLRTGGEQYF. The CDR3 bases are TGTGCCAGCAGTTACTCGCTCCGAACGGGAGGCGAGCAGTACTTC.